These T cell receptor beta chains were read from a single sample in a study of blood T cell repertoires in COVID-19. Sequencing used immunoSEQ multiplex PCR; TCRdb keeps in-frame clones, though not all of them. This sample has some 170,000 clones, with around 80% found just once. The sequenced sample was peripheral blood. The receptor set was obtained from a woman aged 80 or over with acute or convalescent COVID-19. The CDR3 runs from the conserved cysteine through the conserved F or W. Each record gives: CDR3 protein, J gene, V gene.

CDR3: CASSVVTGSSGYTF
J: TRBJ1-2
V: TRBV2

CDR3: CASSPGLAGGIAKNIQYF
J: TRBJ2-4
V: TRBV4-1

CDR3: CASSIIQGRVFF
J: TRBJ2-2
V: TRBV19

CDR3: CASSGLGGYTF
J: TRBJ1-2
V: TRBV5-6

CDR3: CASRGQGGGEKLFF
J: TRBJ1-4
V: TRBV2

CDR3: CASSFIGGYEQYF
J: TRBJ2-7
V: TRBV7-9

CDR3: CASSRRGFTDTQYF
J: TRBJ2-3
V: TRBV18

CDR3: CASSSQPLAISYNEQFF
J: TRBJ2-1
V: TRBV27

CDR3: CAIQGGAGANYGYTF
J: TRBJ1-2
V: TRBV10-3

CDR3: CATSKDGHLQETQYF
J: TRBJ2-5
V: TRBV15

CDR3: CASSLAQDAGLTGELFF
J: TRBJ2-2
V: TRBV5-1

CDR3: CASSQRQGLHEQYF
J: TRBJ2-7
V: TRBV23-1

CDR3: CASSFRTGNNSPLHF
J: TRBJ1-6
V: TRBV5-4

CDR3: CASSPRTSGSYEQYF
J: TRBJ2-7
V: TRBV19

CDR3: CASPIIRTESYEQYF
J: TRBJ2-7
V: TRBV27

CDR3: CASSIAWRDSYEQYF
J: TRBJ2-7
V: TRBV19

CDR3: CASSVLGRQDEKLFF
J: TRBJ1-4
V: TRBV5-1

CDR3: CASRLRGQETQYF
J: TRBJ2-5
V: TRBV6-5

CDR3: CASSLGQGAATEAFF
J: TRBJ1-1
V: TRBV5-6

CDR3: CASSISLASFYEQYF
J: TRBJ2-7
V: TRBV19

CDR3: CASSARVQGATDTQYF
J: TRBJ2-3
V: TRBV9

CDR3: CSVEEPGTLYEQYF
J: TRBJ2-7
V: TRBV29-1

CDR3: CASSRRETQYF
J: TRBJ2-5
V: TRBV27

CDR3: CASSVSLLDNQPQHF
J: TRBJ1-5
V: TRBV7-2

CDR3: CASSRDRISNQPQHF
J: TRBJ1-5
V: TRBV18

CDR3: CAWARDSREVGQYF
J: TRBJ2-7
V: TRBV30

CDR3: CASSPGGNRPKNIQYF
J: TRBJ2-4
V: TRBV9

CDR3: CASTGTPGLGQFF
J: TRBJ2-1
V: TRBV5-1

CDR3: CASSQQGAGNSPLHF
J: TRBJ1-6
V: TRBV4-1

CDR3: CASSTLDRGLGRQEYGYTF
J: TRBJ1-2
V: TRBV27

CDR3: CASSVASGDGSYEQYF
J: TRBJ2-7
V: TRBV10-1

CDR3: CASKPQGFDYGYTF
J: TRBJ1-2
V: TRBV2

CDR3: CASTDGRYYGYTF
J: TRBJ1-2
V: TRBV28

CDR3: CASSTGQGMFLGGYTF
J: TRBJ1-2
V: TRBV28

CDR3: CASSVAWTGGNTIYF
J: TRBJ1-3
V: TRBV9

CDR3: CASSQVSGANEKLFF
J: TRBJ1-4
V: TRBV4-2

CDR3: CAWSVLGKETQYF
J: TRBJ2-5
V: TRBV30

CDR3: CASSQDWGGTMNTEAFF
J: TRBJ1-1
V: TRBV4-3

CDR3: CATSRESNQPQHF
J: TRBJ1-5
V: TRBV4-2

CDR3: CASSFDRGRYEQYF
J: TRBJ2-7
V: TRBV7-9

CDR3: CASSPGRNQPQHF
J: TRBJ1-5
V: TRBV2

CDR3: CASTEAGGRETQYF
J: TRBJ2-5
V: TRBV6-1

CDR3: CASSPGQGGQETQYF
J: TRBJ2-5
V: TRBV5-1

CDR3: CASSTTGFLNQPQHF
J: TRBJ1-5
V: TRBV19